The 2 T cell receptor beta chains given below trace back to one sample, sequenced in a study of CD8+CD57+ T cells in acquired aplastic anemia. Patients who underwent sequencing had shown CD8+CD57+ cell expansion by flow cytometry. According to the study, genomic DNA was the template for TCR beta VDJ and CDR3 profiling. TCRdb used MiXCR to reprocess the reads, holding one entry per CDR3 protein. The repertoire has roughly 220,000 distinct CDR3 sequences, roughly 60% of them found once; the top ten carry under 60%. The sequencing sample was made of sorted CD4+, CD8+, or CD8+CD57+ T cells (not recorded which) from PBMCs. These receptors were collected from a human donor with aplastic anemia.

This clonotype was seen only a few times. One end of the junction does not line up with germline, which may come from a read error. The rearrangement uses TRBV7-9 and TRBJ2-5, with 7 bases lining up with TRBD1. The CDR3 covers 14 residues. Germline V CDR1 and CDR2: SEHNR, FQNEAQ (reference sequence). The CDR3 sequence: CASSLVGGGETQYF. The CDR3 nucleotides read TGTGCTAGCAGCTTAGTAGGGGGCGGAGAGACCCAGTACTTC.

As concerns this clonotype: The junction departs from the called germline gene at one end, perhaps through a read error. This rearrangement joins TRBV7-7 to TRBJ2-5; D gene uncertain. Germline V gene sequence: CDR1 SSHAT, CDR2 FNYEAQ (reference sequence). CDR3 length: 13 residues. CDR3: CASSLLSPPTQYF. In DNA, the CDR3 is TGTGCTAGCAGCTTACTAAGTCCTCCGACCCAGTACTTC. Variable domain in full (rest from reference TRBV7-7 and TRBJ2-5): GAGVSQSPRYKVTKRGQDVTLRCDPISSHATLYWYQQALGQGPEFLTYFNYEAQPDKSGLPSDRFSAERPEGSISTLTIQRTEQRDSAMYRCASSLLSPPTQYFGPGTRLLVL.